The 3 T cell receptor beta chains below were found in one sample sequenced in a study of T cells in Graves' hyperthyroidism and ophthalmopathy. RNA transcripts served as the template for amplifying TCR beta CDR3 regions. A first-round RT-PCR of the TCR CDR3 used the HTBI primer set. From the multiplex PCR reads, TCRdb called clonotypes with MiXCR, one entry per CDR3 protein. The sample shows 340,000 or so distinct CDR3 sequences, 18% of them seen only once. The specimen sequenced was blood. The receptor set was obtained from a woman aged 45-65 years with Graves' hyperthyroidism.

The rearrangement links TRBV19 to TRBJ2-1; D is unclear. Germline lookup yields CDR1 LNHDA and CDR2 SQIVND (reference sequence). V lost 4 bases and J lost 5, with 12 bases in between. The CDR3 totals 14 residues. The CDR3 region has the DNA TGTGCCAGTAGTACCCCGTGGGGTAACAATGAGCAGTTCTTC. Protein: CASSTPWGNNEQFF.

This clonotype showed up many times. V is TRBV20-1 and J is TRBJ1-6; D may be TRBD1 (5 bases). The CDR3 covers 13 residues. V lost 5 bases, J lost 8 bases, and 13 bases lay in between. In germline, CDR1 is DFQATT, CDR2 SNEGSKA (reference sequence). CDR3 in DNA: TGCAGTGCTGCGCAGGGTGTTTATTCACCCCTCCACTTT. It encodes CSAAQGVYSPLHF.

V gene TRBV6-1 combines with J gene TRBJ1-5, with D hard to call. This CDR3 comprises 15 residues. The germline V gene has CDR1 MNHNS and CDR2 SASEGT. V gave up 6 bases and J gave up 0 bases, with 12 bases separating them. The DNA for the CDR3 is TGTGCCAGCAGGACCTACCGGCTTAGCAATCAGCCCCAGCATTTT. Translation gives CASRTYRLSNQPQHF.